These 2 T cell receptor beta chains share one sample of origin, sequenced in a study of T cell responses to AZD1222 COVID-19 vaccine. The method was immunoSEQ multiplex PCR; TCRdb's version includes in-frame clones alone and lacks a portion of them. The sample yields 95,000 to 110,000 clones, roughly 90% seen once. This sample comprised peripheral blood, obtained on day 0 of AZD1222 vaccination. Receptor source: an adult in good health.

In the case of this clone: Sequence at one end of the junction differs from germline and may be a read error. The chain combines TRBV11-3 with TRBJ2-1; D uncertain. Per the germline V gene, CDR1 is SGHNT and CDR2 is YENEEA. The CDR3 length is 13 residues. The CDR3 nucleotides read TGTGCCAGCAGCCTAGACGCAGATGGAGAGCAGTTCTTC. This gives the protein CASSLDADGEQFF. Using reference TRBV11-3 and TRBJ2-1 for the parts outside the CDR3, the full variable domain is EAGVVQSPRYKIIEKKQPVAFWCNPISGHNTLYWYLQNLGQGPELLIRYENEEAVDDSQLPKDRFSAERLKGVDSTLKIQPAELGDSAVYLCASSLDADGEQFFGPGTRLTVL.

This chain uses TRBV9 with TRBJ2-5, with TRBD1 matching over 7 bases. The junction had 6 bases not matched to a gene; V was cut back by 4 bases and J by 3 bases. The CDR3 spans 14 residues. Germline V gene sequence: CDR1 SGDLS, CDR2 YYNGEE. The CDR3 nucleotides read TGTGCCAGCAGCCGTCGACAGGGTAAAGAGACCCAGTACTTC. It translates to CASSRRQGKETQYF.